These 19 T cell receptor beta chains originate from one sample sequenced in a study of beta chain features in type 1 diabetes. The sequenced template was cDNA made from the entire isolated RNA. The repertoire was sequenced with immunoSEQ multiplex PCR; TCRdb's copy has only in-frame clones and lacks some. The top ten clones hold over 1% of a sample with 200,000 to 250,000 clones, under 13% of them seen once. Sequenced sample: central memory CD4+ T cells from blood. These receptors all stem from a man in his late teens or twenties in good health.

This clone was detected a few times. V and J are TRBV5-4 and TRBJ2-7; perhaps TRBD1 as D (6 bases). Deletions cut 5 bases from V and 2 bases from J, with 11 bases between. Per the germline V gene, CDR1 is SGHNT and CDR2 is YYREEE (reference sequence). The CDR3 covers 13 residues. CDR3 sequence reads: CASSRDTAYEQYF. Written as DNA, the CDR3 is TGTGCCAGCAGTCGGGACACAGCCTACGAGCAGTACTTC.

In this sample, this clone turned up many times. The V gene is TRBV7-2, the J gene TRBJ2-4; TRBD1 matches 8 bases. The V gene's germline CDR1 is SGHTA and CDR2 FQGNSA. The CDR3 runs 12 residues. Unmatched junction bases numbered 2, after V lost 5 bases and J lost 8 bases. The CDR3 sequence: CASSPQGDIQYF. In DNA, the CDR3 is TGTGCCAGCAGCCCACAGGGGGACATTCAGTACTTC. Drawing the rest from reference TRBV7-2 and TRBJ2-4, the complete variable domain is GAGVSQSPSNKVTEKGKDVELRCDPISGHTALYWYRQSLGQGLEFLIYFQGNSAPDKSGLPSDRFSAERTGGSVSTLTIQRTQQEDSAVYLCASSPQGDIQYFGAGTRLSVL.

The chain combines TRBV10-3 with TRBJ2-1, with 7 bases matching TRBD2. CDR3 length: 15 amino acids. Germline lookup yields CDR1 ENHRY and CDR2 SYGVKD. J was trimmed by 5 bases and V by 2 bases; bases with no gene match: 6. The CDR3 reads CAISERAGPNNEQFF. CDR3 coding DNA: TGTGCCATCAGTGAGCGAGCGGGACCCAACAATGAGCAGTTCTTC.

This clone was seen a handful of times. This rearrangement joins TRBV4-3 to TRBJ2-1; 7 bases are shared with TRBD1. J lost 4 bases, V lost 4 bases, and 16 bases had no gene match. This CDR3 contains 18 residues. CDR1 and CDR2 from the germline V gene are LGHNA and YSLEER. The CDR3 bases are TGCGCCAGCAGCCCCCGATGGCGTGGGGACAGACTATACAATGAGCAGTTCTTC. Translation gives CASSPRWRGDRLYNEQFF.

The V call is TRBV6-1, the J call TRBJ2-7; 10 nucleotides agree with TRBD2. The CDR3 extends over 15 amino acids. CDR1 is MNHNS, CDR2 SASEGT, per germline. After removal of 6 bases from V and 3 bases from J, the junction contained 8 bases not matched to a gene. CDR3 sequence: CASSPSGRGDYEQYF. CDR3 in DNA: TGTGCCAGCAGCCCAAGCGGGAGGGGGGACTACGAGCAGTACTTC.

This clone was seen a handful of times. The gene calls are TRBV25-1 and TRBJ2-3, with 8 bases matching TRBD2. The CDR3 has 16 residues. Per germline, CDR1 MGHDK and CDR2 SYGVNS. Germline trimming cut 3 bases from V and 3 bases from J; bases unmatched to any gene: 8. CDR3 protein: CASSDPGRGETDTQYF. The CDR3 DNA follows: TGTGCCAGCAGTGACCCCGGGAGGGGAGAGACAGATACGCAGTATTTT.

The chain has TRBV5-1 and TRBJ2-1, with D possibly matching TRBD2 (6 bases). The ends were cut back, 1 base at V and 9 bases at J, with 11 bases in the middle. From germline, CDR1 is SGHRS and CDR2 YFSETQ. The CDR3 is 13 residues long. The CDR3 sequence: CASSLQEEGEQFF. In DNA form, the CDR3 reads TGCGCCAGCAGCTTGCAAGAGGAGGGTGAGCAGTTCTTC.

This clone was seen a handful of times. The CDR3 coding sequence is TGTGCCAGTAGTATCCGGACAGGAAGCTCCTACAATGAGCAGTTCTTC. This codes for CASSIRTGSSYNEQFF. The J gene is TRBJ2-1, the V gene TRBV19; TRBD1 agrees at 7 bases. The J segment lost 0 bases and the V segment lost 3 bases, leaving 5 bases of the junction unmatched. The CDR3 consists of 16 residues. Germline values: CDR1 LNHDA, CDR2 SQIVND (reference sequence).

This chain joins TRBV28 and TRBJ2-4, with TRBD2 matching over 8 bases. The CDR3 sequence is 14 residues long. V shed 3 bases, J shed 5 bases, and the junction held 3 bases outside the gene matches. Looked up from germline, CDR1 is MDHEN and CDR2 is SYDVKM. CDR3 in DNA: TGTGCCAGCAGTTTTGGCGGGGGGCAAAACATTCAGTACTTC. Translation: CASSFGGGQNIQYF. Full variable domain (rest looked up from reference TRBV28 and TRBJ2-4): DVKVTQSSRYLVKRTGEKVFLECVQDMDHENMFWYRQDPGLGLRLIYFSYDVKMKEKGDIPEGYSVSREKKERFSLILESASTNQTSMYLCASSFGGGQNIQYFGAGTRLSVL.

This clone showed up many times. The rearrangement links TRBV13 to TRBJ2-1, with a tentative D call TRBD2 (6 bases). The CDR3 loop spans 13 amino acids. CDR1 and CDR2 from the germline V gene are PRHDT and FYEKMQ (reference sequence). Between the trimmed V and J ends, which lost 8 bases and 3 bases, there was a span of 11 bases. The CDR3 sequence: CASQGLRYNEQFF. The DNA for the CDR3 is TGTGCCAGCCAGGGACTTCGCTACAATGAGCAGTTCTTC. Drawing the rest from reference TRBV13 and TRBJ2-1, the complete variable domain is AAGVIQSPRHLIKEKRETATLKCYPIPRHDTVYWYQQGPGQDPQFLISFYEKMQSDKGSIPDRFSAQQFSDYHSELNMSSLELGDSALYFCASQGLRYNEQFFGPGTRLTVL.

A few counts support this clone. The chain uses TRBV30 and TRBJ2-3; weak D call: TRBD1 (5 bases). Germline V gene lookup returns CDR1 GTSNPN and CDR2 SVGIG (reference sequence). This CDR3 spans 13 amino acids. V gave up 4 bases and J gave up 0 bases, with 8 bases separating them. CDR3 in amino acids: CAWKRGSTDTQYF. For the CDR3, the DNA is TGTGCCTGGAAAAGGGGCAGCACAGATACGCAGTATTTT. The full variable domain, rest sourced from reference TRBV30 and TRBJ2-3, is SQTIHQWPATLVQPVGSPLSLECTVEGTSNPNLYWYRQAAGRGLQLLFYSVGIGQISSEVPQNLSASRPQDRQFILSSKKLLLSDSGFYLCAWKRGSTDTQYFGPGTRLTVL.

This clone was found a few times. The J gene is TRBJ2-4, the V gene TRBV9, with D perhaps being TRBD1 or TRBD2 (5 bases each). This CDR3 has 14 residues. The germline V gene encodes CDR1 SGDLS and CDR2 YYNGEE. The V and J ends lost 0 bases and 9 bases respectively, with 13 bases between them. The CDR3: CASSVGGSGSIQYF. The CDR3 bases are TGTGCCAGCAGCGTAGGGGGCTCTGGGAGCATTCAGTACTTC.

This clone was recorded a few times. The chain carries TRBV11-3 and TRBJ2-7; 8 positions match TRBD2. V gave up 5 bases and J gave up 9 bases; unmatched junction bases: 9. Germline CDR1 is SGHNT and CDR2 is YENEEA. The CDR3 contains 13 residues. The CDR3 region has the DNA TGTGCCAGCAGCATTAGCGGGAACAGGGTGCAGTACTTC. Amino acid sequence: CASSISGNRVQYF.

The chain links TRBV15 to TRBJ2-5; TRBD2 is a possible D gene (5 bases). V shed 8 bases and J shed 3 bases, with 10 bases lying between them. The V gene's germline CDR1 is LNHNV and CDR2 YYDKDF (reference sequence). The CDR3 has 12 amino acids. This chain's CDR3 is CATSEGKETQYF. CDR3 in DNA: TGTGCCACCTCCGAGGGAAAAGAGACCCAGTACTTC.

CDR3 sequence (DNA): TGTGCCAGCAGCTTAACCCGCACAGGGGGGGCGGATACGCAGTATTTT. It translates to CASSLTRTGGADTQYF. The chain carries TRBV7-2 and TRBJ2-3, with D maybe TRBD1 (8 bases). CDR1 and CDR2 from the germline V gene are SGHTA and FQGNSA. Trimming shortened V by 2 bases and J by 6 bases, and 18 bases separated the two germline ends. There are 16 residues in the CDR3.

The chain links TRBV29-1 to TRBJ2-1; 9 nucleotides align to TRBD2. The germline V gene encodes CDR1 SQVTM and CDR2 ANQGSEA. The V segment lost 7 bases and the J segment 1 base; nucleotides outside the gene matches: 5. The CDR3 is made up of 14 amino acids. The CDR3 loop is CSDYSGRSYNEQFF. For the CDR3, the DNA is TGCAGCGACTATAGCGGGAGATCCTACAATGAGCAGTTCTTC.

This clone was seen a few times. V and J are TRBV19 and TRBJ2-2; D gene unclear. Trimming removed 3 bases from V and 0 bases from J, with 5 bases in between. Germline CDR1 and CDR2: LNHDA and SQIVND (reference sequence). This CDR3 is built from 14 residues. Written as DNA, the CDR3 is TGTGCCAGTAGTATGAAAGCGAACACCGGGGAGCTGTTTTTT. Amino acids: CASSMKANTGELFF.

This clone appeared a few times. The chain carries TRBV29-1 and TRBJ2-7; 7 bases line up with TRBD1. This CDR3 contains 13 residues. The V segment lost 6 bases and the J segment 2 bases; nucleotides outside the gene matches: 7. The germline V gene encodes CDR1 SQVTM and CDR2 ANQGSEA. CDR3 coding DNA: TGCAGCGTAAGGACAGGATCCCCCTACGAGCAGTACTTC. Encoded protein: CSVRTGSPYEQYF.

The CDR3 region is CASSPLAGGSNTGELFF. CDR3 coding DNA: TGTGCCAGCTCACCCCTAGCGGGAGGATCGAACACCGGGGAGCTGTTTTTT. The chain carries TRBV18 and TRBJ2-2; 11 positions agree with TRBD2. CDR3 length equals 17 residues. CDR1 is KGHSH and CDR2 is LQKENI in the germline V gene. V lost 3 bases to trimming and J lost 0 bases; unmatched junction nucleotides: 3. The full variable domain, rest sourced from reference TRBV18 and TRBJ2-2, is NAGVMQNPRHLVRRRGQEARLRCSPMKGHSHVYWYRQLPEEGLKFMVYLQKENIIDESGMPKERFSAEFPKEGPSILRIQQVVRGDSAAYFCASSPLAGGSNTGELFFGEGSRLTVL.